This TCR beta chain was documented in a study of cytomegalovirus exposure and HLA in healthy donors (dated by TCRdb to 2017 to 2019). About the investigation overall: According to an earlier analysis of several hundred of the donors, 200 million or so T cells yielded over 90 million unique TCR beta sequences and about 280 Gb of sequence data. An early release covering 550 to 650 HLA-typed donors comprised roughly 300 gigabases of sequencing data and around 80 million unique TCR sequences. Of the approximately 370 genotyped donors, 81% were placed in the genetic ancestry cluster associated with self-reported Caucasian donors. The study was designed to test whether signatures of past pathogen exposure could be identified by cataloging public T cell receptors. Using immunosequencing, the study profiled T cell repertoires from fewer than 850 subjects and related those repertoires to cytomegalovirus serostatus. Besides the first cohort of 666 subjects, a separate validation cohort made up of roughly 120 different subjects was used. High-throughput TCR immunosequencing, statistical association of individual TCRs with disease status, and machine learning were combined to predict cytomegalovirus infection status. In a later analysis, previously published TCR beta repertoires from 670 or so donors were re-analyzed and high-resolution HLA genotyping was added so that TCR occurrence patterns could be studied. In the later analysis, no new phenotypic data were used to find candidate immune exposures; instead, reliance was placed on TCR beta sequences and their occurrence across donors. An earlier analysis of some 500 of the donors used high-throughput TCR beta sequencing to judge whether each TCR beta V gene segment behaved as functional or pseudogenic. Alongside the repertoire data, information on donor age, sex, ethnicity and CMV serostatus was compiled. In a later genetic analysis, genome-wide SNP genotypes for 398 of the 666 donors were used, and that subset was treated as a discovery cohort. All discovery cohort repertoires had been generated on a single sequencing platform. HLA typing included class I and class II loci at four-digit resolution. The number of donors typed differed by locus, with 629-630 for A, B, C, DRB1 and DQB1, 522 for DQA1, 600 to 610 for DPA1, and 450 to 480 for DPB1. Roughly five DR-DQ haplotypes were treated as single units for association and clustering because of strong linkage in the cohort. Among several hundred genotyped donors of the cohort, an average of roughly 230,000 unique TCR beta nucleotide sequences was sequenced per donor, of which about 18% were non-productive. Study-wide findings and limitations: The classifier was reported to diagnose cytomegalovirus status with high specificity and sensitivity in both the original cohort and the validation cohort. In an earlier analysis of 587 of the donors, most TCR beta V segments appeared in productive rearrangements about 87% or about 30% of the time, broadly matching IMGT annotations. Presence/absence analyses assumed roughly uniform sequencing depth across donors, an assumption that may not hold. In vitro tests confirmed that three of the cytomegalovirus-associated TCR beta chains recognize cytomegalovirus antigens. Specific HLA alleles were associated with roughly 16,000 TCR beta sequences at a false discovery rate of 0.05 in a later analysis. According to a later analysis, TCR association rates differed among HLA loci, with DRB1 alleles showing the most associated TCRs and HLA-C alleles showing the fewest. Linkage disequilibrium might explain the correlated functional status among segregating V segments, but an unknown experimental factor could not be excluded. The authors suggested that the approach could potentially be generalized to other disease states and immunological phenotypes. Only TCR beta chains were sequenced in this cohort, and the absence of alpha or paired-chain data limited detectable features. The study gave a list of 150 to 200 TCR beta chains associated with cytomegalovirus. A further reported finding was that TCR beta sequences accurately predicted the HLA-A and HLA-B alleles for most subjects in the first cohort. According to a later analysis, parvovirus B19, influenza, CMV and Epstein-Barr virus appeared linked to several top co-occurrence clusters. A cluster of highly shared sequence variants was judged likely to be a technical artifact of the sequencing pipeline. When HLA alleles, especially DR and DQ, strongly co-occurred, attributing TCR associations to individual alleles was difficult. For the cohort, immune exposure information was limited to CMV serostatus. Some IMGT-functional V segments, including TRBV6-2 and TRBV6-3, could not be distinguished by the 87-base-pair reads and were therefore excluded. V-gene and J-gene trimming of TCR beta chains was associated with a missense DCLRE1C variant in a later genetic analysis, and the association was replicated in an independent cohort. HLA typing was unavailable for some donors at each locus, so association tests used only the typed subset. Across donors, most TCR sequences were observed very rarely, whereas some public TCRs were present in many individuals. Compared with the 666-donor mean, donors in an Asian-associated ancestry cluster had fewer N-insertions in productive TCRs, according to a later genetic analysis. Approximately 18 rarely observed V segments, including chromosome 9 orphons, were excluded from the earlier analysis of a few hundred of the donors because counts were too low. According to a later analysis, most CMV-associated TCR beta chains appeared to be HLA-restricted, and the HLA associations seemed to be driven largely by CMV exposure. A later analysis found that HLA-associated TCR beta chains were more clonally expanded and had lower generation probabilities than equally common non-associated chains.

The library was generated by the immunoSEQ multiplex PCR assay. For the multiplex PCR, a mixture combining 60 forward primers for TCR Vbeta segments and 13 reverse primers for TCR Jbeta segments was used. Amplification of the CDR3 region of rearranged TCR beta genes was performed with a multiplex PCR assay on genomic DNA. On the Illumina HiSeq System, the amplified TCR beta libraries were sequenced as 87-base-pair reads. Under the source paper's analysis protocol: A later analysis counted about 80 million unique TCR beta chains across the 550 to 700 repertoires, and roughly 10 million of these chains were shared by at least two donors. To remove PCR and sequencing errors, raw reads were error-corrected and collapsed into unique sequences using a nearest-neighbor algorithm that merged closely related sequences. Alignment of CDR3 sequences to IMGT reference sequences was used to assign V, D and J gene segments. For a sequence to be retained, a match of at least six nucleotides was required to both a V gene segment and a J gene segment. Rearrangements were called productive when the CDR3 lacked stop codons and stayed in frame with V and J; all others were non-productive. Following IMGT convention, CDR3 was defined as the stretch from the second conserved V-encoded cysteine up to the conserved J-encoded phenylalanine. The earlier analysis of some 540 of the donors excluded any sequence lacking an unambiguous match to a single V gene segment. In an earlier analysis of almost 600 of the donors, a V segment was called functional when productive rearrangements were above 56.7%, and segregating when the standard deviation between donors exceeded 5%. To diagnose cytomegalovirus status from the catalog of TCR beta chain sequences, a statistical classification framework was built. V and J gene assignment, in a later analysis, came from comparing TCR nucleotide sequences with IMGT/GENE-DB human TR gene sequences. Using the TCRdist pipeline, a later analysis assigned CDR3 sequences along with most-parsimonious VDJ recombination scenarios. In a later analysis, every TCR beta chain was defined by the combination of its CDR3 amino acid sequence and its V-gene family, and reads without a unique V-gene family were dropped. A later analysis removed 550 to 700 highly shared, low-generation-probability nucleotide sequences to deal with suspected cross-contamination and a sequencing artifact. In a later analysis, a clonal expansion index for each public chain was calculated from normalized within-repertoire ranks of inferred template counts. Generation probabilities in a later analysis came from a VDJ recombination model fitted to out-of-frame rearrangements, and those results were checked against IGoR. Hypergeometric tests were used in a later analysis to score TCR-TCR, TCR-HLA and TCR-CMV co-occurrence, with a repertoire-size bias correction applied to the TCR pairs. A later analysis estimated false discovery rates by permuting HLA or CMV assignments 20 times. In a later analysis, co-occurring TCRs were grouped using DBSCAN, and TCRdist sequence similarity was added for clustering within HLA-allele-positive subsets. For co-occurrence clustering, repertoires with fewer than 30,000 or more than 120,000 public chains were excluded, along with roughly five repertoires with anomalous nucleotide sharing. TCRdb stores this immuneACCESS table with in-frame sequences only. Part of the clones is absent; in the studies checked, under half of the shortfall reflects unresolved V genes, and no reason is known for the rest. The D gene and trimming were derived from the DNA, and the V and J assignments and clone size from that table. This sample is represented by about 36,000 clones; roughly 50% of them were singletons. The ten largest clones add up to 6.2% of the sample.

The cohort was made up of around 720 healthy bone marrow donors. At the time of sampling, every cohort member was nominally healthy, though immune exposures that went unrecorded were likely present. The donor tested CMV seropositive, placing the donor among the 250 to 300 seropositive members of the cohort. A peripheral blood sample was collected from each donor, and TCR beta sequencing was performed on peripheral blood mononuclear cells. The Qiagen DNeasy Blood Extraction Kit was used to extract genomic DNA from the blood cell samples. Points on this clone: Which antigen it targets is not known. The input lacks base qualities; no much larger clone sits a single base away.

For CDR1 and CDR2, the germline V gene lists ENHRY and SYGVKD. Including cysteine and phenylalanine, the CDR3 has 13 amino acids. Just the 39-base CDR3 DNA is kept, in frame starting at base 1. V trim: 10 bases; J trim: 4 bases; unmatched bases: 9. Sequenced material: PBMCs. This receptor was taken from a woman aged 40 to 50 in good health and CMV-seropositive. The rearrangement combines TRBV10-3 with TRBJ2-7, with 8 bases in between that match TRBD1. CDR3 sequence: CATRRGPRYEQYF. The DNA sequence is as follows: TGTGCCACCCGCAGGGGGCCTCGATACGAGCAGTACTTC.